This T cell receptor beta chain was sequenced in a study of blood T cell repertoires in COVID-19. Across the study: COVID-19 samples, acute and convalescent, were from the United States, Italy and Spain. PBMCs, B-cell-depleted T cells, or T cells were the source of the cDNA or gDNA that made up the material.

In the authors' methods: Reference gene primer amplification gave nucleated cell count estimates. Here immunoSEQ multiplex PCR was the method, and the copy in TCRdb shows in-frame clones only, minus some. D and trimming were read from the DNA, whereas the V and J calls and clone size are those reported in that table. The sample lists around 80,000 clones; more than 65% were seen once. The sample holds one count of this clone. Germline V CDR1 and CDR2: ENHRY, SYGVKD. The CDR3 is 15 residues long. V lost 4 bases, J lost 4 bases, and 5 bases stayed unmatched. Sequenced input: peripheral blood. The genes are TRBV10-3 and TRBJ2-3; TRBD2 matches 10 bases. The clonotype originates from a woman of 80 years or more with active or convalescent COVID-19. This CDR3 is CAISGLAGGPDTQYF. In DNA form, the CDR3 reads TGTGCCATCAGTGGGTTAGCGGGGGGCCCAGATACGCAGTATTTT.